This T cell receptor beta chain derives from a study of cytomegalovirus exposure and HLA in healthy donors. TCRdb's table, derived via immunoSEQ multiplex PCR, lists solely in-frame clones and lacks some. Here the sample spans fewer than 150,000 clones, 70% to 90% being singletons. This clone was detected only once. The V gene's germline CDR1 is MNHEY and CDR2 SVGAGI. The CDR3 covers 11 residues. With 8 bases removed from V and 7 bases from J, the gap between germline ends came to 9 bases. The sequence came from a man aged 18 to 29 in good health and CMV-seropositive. This rearrangement joins TRBV6-5 to TRBJ1-3, with D unresolved. The sample comprised PBMCs. This chain's CDR3 is CASAAVNTIYF. CDR3 nucleotide sequence: TGTGCCAGCGCGGCGGTTAACACCATATATTTT.